Listed here are 7 T cell receptor beta chains from one sample, sequenced in a study of STAT5B mutations in CD4+ large granular lymphocyte leukemia. The data were produced by immunoSEQ multiplex PCR, yet TCRdb's version contains in-frame clones alone and is incomplete. This sample yields approximately 52,000 clones, of which about 70% are seen a single time; about 1.5% belongs to the top ten. The source material was CD4+ T cells from blood buffy coats. The receptors were sampled from a human donor in good health.

This CDR3 reads CASVGTEGYTQYF. The CDR3 nucleotides read TGTGCCAGCGTTGGAACAGAGGGTTACACGCAGTATTTT. The chain combines TRBV7-3 with TRBJ2-3; D may be TRBD2 (5 bases). Trimming stripped 8 bases from V and 9 bases from J, with 18 bases between. Germline assignment: CDR1 SGHTA and CDR2 FQGTGA. The CDR3 extends over 13 amino acids.

This clone has only a few counts. The J gene is TRBJ1-3, the V gene TRBV7-8; D uncertain. V lost 6 bases, J lost 0 bases, and 9 bases lay in between. This CDR3 has 14 residues. Per germline, CDR1 SGHVS and CDR2 FQNEAQ. CDR3 in DNA: TGTGCCAGCAGGGAGGGTAGCTCTGGAAACACCATATATTTT. As protein: CASREGSSGNTIYF.

The CDR3 is CASSVGTANTEAFF. The CDR3 DNA reads as TGTGCCAGCAGCGTGGGGACGGCGAACACTGAAGCTTTCTTT. This chain uses TRBV7-8 with TRBJ1-1; perhaps TRBD1 as D (5 bases). The CDR3 is 14 residues long. V was pared by 5 bases and J by 1 base, with 11 bases between. Germline V gene lookup returns CDR1 SGHVS and CDR2 FQNEAQ.

This clone has just one count. CDR3 nucleotide sequence: TGCGCCAGCAGCTTGGACCAGCGGGGAGGTACGCAGTATTTT. It translates to CASSLDQRGGTQYF. The chain recombines TRBV5-1 with TRBJ2-3; 7 positions agree with TRBD2. The V gene end was trimmed by 0 bases and the J gene end by 8 bases; junction bases not matched to a gene: 6. CDR1 SGHRS and CDR2 YFSETQ come from the germline V gene. This CDR3 contains 14 residues.

The CDR3 coding sequence is TGTGCCAGCAGTTTTAGGCGAAGCAATCAGCCCCAGCATTTT. This encodes CASSFRRSNQPQHF. This chain links TRBV27 with TRBJ1-5; D call uncertain. The CDR3 is made up of 14 amino acids. From germline, CDR1 is MNHEY and CDR2 SMNVEV (reference sequence). Trimming took off 3 bases at V and 1 base at J, with 7 bases between the two ends.

The J gene is TRBJ2-7, the V gene TRBV6-1, with TRBD2 identical over 9 bases. Per germline, CDR1 MNHNS and CDR2 SASEGT. V was clipped by 2 bases and J by 3 bases; unmatched bases: 14. The CDR3 runs to 18 residues. In DNA form, the CDR3 reads TGTGCCAGCAGTGAATCCCTCCGGTTTGCTAGCGGGGACTACGAGCAGTACGTC. This gives the protein CASSESLRFASGDYEQYV.

The chain recombines TRBV18 with TRBJ2-7; no firm D call. CDR3 length: 11 amino acids. Germline CDR1 is KGHSH and CDR2 is LQKENI. Trimming removed 1 base from V and 7 bases from J, with 5 bases in between. CDR3 sequence (DNA): TGTGCCAGCTCACCACGAGAAGAGCAGTACTTC. It encodes CASSPREEQYF.